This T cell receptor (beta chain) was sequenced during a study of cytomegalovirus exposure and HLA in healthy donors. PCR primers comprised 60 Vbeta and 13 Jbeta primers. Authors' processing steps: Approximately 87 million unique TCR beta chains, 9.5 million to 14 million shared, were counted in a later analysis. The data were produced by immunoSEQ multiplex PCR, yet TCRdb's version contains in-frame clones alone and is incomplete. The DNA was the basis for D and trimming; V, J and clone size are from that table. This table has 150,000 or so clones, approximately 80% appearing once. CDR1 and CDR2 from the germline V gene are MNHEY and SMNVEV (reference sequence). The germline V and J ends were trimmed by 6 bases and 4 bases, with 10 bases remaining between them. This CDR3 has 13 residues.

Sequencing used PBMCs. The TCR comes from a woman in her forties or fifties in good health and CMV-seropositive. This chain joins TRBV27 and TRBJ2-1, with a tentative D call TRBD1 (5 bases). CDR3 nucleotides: TGTGCCAGCAGAGCACAGGTGTACAATGAGCAGTTCTTC. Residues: CASRAQVYNEQFF.